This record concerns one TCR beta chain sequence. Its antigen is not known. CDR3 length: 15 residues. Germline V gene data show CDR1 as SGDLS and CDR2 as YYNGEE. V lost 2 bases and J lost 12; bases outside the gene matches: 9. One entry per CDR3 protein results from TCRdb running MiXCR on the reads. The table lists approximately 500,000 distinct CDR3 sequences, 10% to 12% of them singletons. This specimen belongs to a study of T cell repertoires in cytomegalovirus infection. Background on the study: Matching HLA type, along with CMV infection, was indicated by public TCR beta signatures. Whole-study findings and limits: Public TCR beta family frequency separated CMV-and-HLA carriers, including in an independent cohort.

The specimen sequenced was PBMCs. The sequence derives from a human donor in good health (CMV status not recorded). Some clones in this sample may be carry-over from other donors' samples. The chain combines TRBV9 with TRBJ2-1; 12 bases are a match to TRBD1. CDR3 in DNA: TGTGCCAGCAGCGTGGGGACAGGGGGCAGTAATCGGCAGTTCTTC. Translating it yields CASSVGTGGSNRQFF.